Each of the 23 T cell receptor beta chains below was sequenced from the same sample in a study of cytomegalovirus exposure and HLA in healthy donors. Amplification used 60 Vbeta primers and 13 Jbeta primers. This table comes from immunoSEQ multiplex PCR, and its TCRdb copy is limited to in-frame clones, with some not included. The table lists roughly 65,000 clones, 80% of them singletons. Sequences were obtained from PBMCs. The source is a woman in her 30s in good health and CMV-seronegative.

This clone was seen once. The chain employs TRBV2 and TRBJ2-1; D call uncertain. V was clipped by 4 bases and J by 9 bases, with 7 bases between them. The CDR3 length is 11 residues. Germline CDR1 SNHLY, CDR2 FYNNEI. This CDR3 is CASSVFSEQFF. The CDR3 coding sequence is TGTGCCAGCAGTGTATTTTCTGAGCAGTTCTTC.

The genes are TRBV30 and TRBJ1-2; 12 bases are shared with TRBD1. Germline lookup yields CDR1 GTSNPN and CDR2 SVGIG (reference sequence). The trim removed 4 bases at V and 7 bases at J, leaving 10 bases unmatched. This CDR3 comprises 15 residues. In DNA, the CDR3 is TGTGCCTGGAATAATAGGGGGACAGGGGGCAGTGGCTACACCTTC. Translating gives CAWNNRGTGGSGYTF.

This clone appeared once. The chain employs TRBV4-2 and TRBJ1-1, with D possibly matching TRBD1 (5 bases). In germline, CDR1 is LGHNA, CDR2 YNFKEQ. This CDR3 region has 15 residues. V was cut by 4 bases and J by 1 base, with 13 bases left in between. Here the CDR3 reads CASSPEWGGNTEAFF. DNA of the CDR3: TGTGCCAGCAGCCCAGAATGGGGGGGGAACACTGAAGCTTTCTTT.

The gene calls are TRBV11-2 and TRBJ2-1; no clear D gene. V gave up 5 bases and J gave up 5 bases, with 4 bases separating them. This CDR3 spans 11 amino acids. CDR1 is SGHAT and CDR2 is FQNNGV in the germline V gene. CDR3 nucleotides: TGTGCCAGCAGCACAAACAATGAGCAGTTCTTC. It encodes CASSTNNEQFF. Full variable domain (missing parts from reference TRBV11-2 and TRBJ2-1): EAGVAQSPRYKIIEKRQSVAFWCNPISGHATLYWYQQILGQGPKLLIQFQNNGVVDDSQLPKDRFSAERLKGVDSTLKIQPAKLEDSAVYLCASSTNNEQFFGPGTRLTVL.

The chain couples TRBV11-2 to TRBJ1-2; D call uncertain. CDR1 is SGHAT, CDR2 FQNNGV, per germline. V was shortened by 5 bases and J by 9 bases, with 10 bases between the two germline ends. This CDR3 comprises 11 residues. The CDR3 sequence: CASSQAPSYTF. The CDR3 nucleotides are TGTGCCAGCAGCCAGGCCCCAAGCTACACCTTC.

The gene calls are TRBV30 and TRBJ2-1; D is possibly TRBD1 (6 bases). The CDR3 contains 13 residues. V gave up 5 bases and J gave up 3 bases, with 11 bases separating them. Germline assignment: CDR1 GTSNPN and CDR2 SVGIG (reference sequence). The CDR3 bases are TGTGCCTGGCAGACAGGTTACTACAATGAGCAGTTCTTC. It encodes CAWQTGYYNEQFF.

This clone occurred a few times. The chain has TRBV6-6 and TRBJ2-2, with 7 bases that match TRBD2. The ends lost 10 bases at V and 2 bases at J; junction bases unmatched: 4. The CDR3 sequence is 13 residues long. The V gene's germline CDR1 is MNHNY and CDR2 SVGAGI (reference sequence). The CDR3 DNA reads TGTGCCATTAGCGGGCCCAACACCGGGGAGCTGTTTTTT. This gives the protein CAISGPNTGELFF.

V usage is TRBV6-1 and J usage is TRBJ2-1; D remains unclear. Germline loops: CDR1 MNHNS, CDR2 SASEGT. V lost 1 base to trimming and J lost 7 bases, with 14 bases between them. The CDR3 is 15 residues long. As DNA, the CDR3 is TGTGCCAGCAGTGAAGGGAGTATTGATGTTAATGAGCAGTTCTTC. Translating it yields CASSEGSIDVNEQFF.

The V call is TRBV28, the J call TRBJ1-1; no clear D gene. Germline V CDR1 and CDR2: MDHEN, SYDVKM. This CDR3 has 13 amino acids. Trimming removed 8 bases at V and 1 base at J, with 11 bases between. Here the CDR3 reads CASLTPRNTEAFF. CDR3 nucleotide sequence: TGTGCCAGCCTGACTCCGCGGAACACTGAAGCTTTCTTT.

V gene TRBV27 combines with J gene TRBJ2-7, with D perhaps TRBD1 (5 bases). V shed 7 bases and J shed 5 bases, with 12 bases lying between them. Germline V gives CDR1 MNHEY, CDR2 SMNVEV (reference sequence). The CDR3 has 12 residues. DNA of the CDR3: TGTGCCAGCAAGGGGTCAGCTCACGAGCAGTACTTC. It yields the protein CASKGSAHEQYF.

The gene calls are TRBV29-1 and TRBJ1-4, with D tentatively TRBD1 (6 bases). Germline CDR1 SQVTM, CDR2 ANQGSEA. CDR3 length equals 13 residues. Trimming removed 6 bases from V and 10 bases from J, with 18 bases in between. The CDR3 DNA sequence: TGCAGCGTGGAACAGGGCTTCAGAGGAAAACTGTTTTTT. Translation gives CSVEQGFRGKLFF.

The chain combines TRBV29-1 with TRBJ1-1; D gene uncertain. In germline, CDR1 is SQVTM, CDR2 ANQGSEA. The CDR3 is 14 residues long. The V gene lost 4 bases and the J gene lost 1 base, with 13 bases spanning the gap. The DNA of the CDR3 is TGCAGCGTTGGGTACAGTGCCGAGAACACTGAAGCTTTCTTT. It codes for CSVGYSAENTEAFF.

In DNA form, the CDR3 reads TGCGCCAGCAGCTTGGACGGGCAGGGGACTAATGAAAAACTGTTTTTT. This codes for CASSLDGQGTNEKLFF. J is TRBJ1-4 and V is TRBV5-1; possibly TRBD1 for D (6 bases). The ends were cut back, 0 bases at V and 2 bases at J, with 11 bases in the middle. The CDR3 spans 16 residues. CDR1 and CDR2 from the germline V gene are SGHRS and YFSETQ.

V and J are TRBV6-6 and TRBJ2-7, with 9 bases aligning to TRBD1. Trimming took 8 bases from V and 4 from J; bases not matched to a gene: 3. CDR3 length: 12 residues. Germline V gives CDR1 MNHNY, CDR2 SVGAGI (reference sequence). The CDR3 spells CASQDRGYEQYF. The CDR3 DNA follows: TGTGCCAGCCAGGACAGGGGTTACGAGCAGTACTTC.

The rearrangement joins TRBV9 to TRBJ1-6; maybe TRBD1 (6 bases). V lost 4 bases and J 7 bases, leaving 9 bases between the germline ends. The CDR3 extends over 13 amino acids. Germline lookup yields CDR1 SGDLS and CDR2 YYNGEE. This CDR3 is CASSKRGNSPLHF. CDR3 in DNA: TGTGCCAGCAGCAAGAGGGGGAATTCACCCCTCCACTTT.

This clone was recorded once. The chain employs TRBV9 and TRBJ2-7; maybe TRBD1 (6 bases). The germline V gene encodes CDR1 SGDLS and CDR2 YYNGEE. V was cut by 2 bases and J by 2 bases, with 14 bases left in between. The CDR3 loop spans 15 amino acids. The CDR3 loop reads CASSVRTAGPYEQYF. As DNA, the CDR3 is TGTGCCAGCAGCGTGAGGACAGCCGGACCCTACGAGCAGTACTTC.

The rearrangement links TRBV30 to TRBJ2-7; no reliable D call. The CDR3 sequence is 13 residues long. Trimming pared 0 bases from V and 1 base from J, leaving 7 bases between. Germline V gene lookup returns CDR1 GTSNPN and CDR2 SVGIG (reference sequence). The chain's CDR3 is CAWSVRVSYEQYF. The CDR3 DNA reads as TGTGCCTGGAGTGTACGGGTTTCCTACGAGCAGTACTTC.

The chain couples TRBV4-2 to TRBJ2-2, with D perhaps TRBD2 (6 bases). The germline V gene has CDR1 LGHNA and CDR2 YNFKEQ. The germline V and J ends were trimmed by 0 bases and 2 bases, with 10 bases remaining between them. CDR3 length: 16 amino acids. The CDR3 reads CASSQEVGTNTGELFF. The CDR3 nucleotides are TGTGCCAGCAGCCAAGAGGTTGGGACTAACACCGGGGAGCTGTTTTTT.

The V and J genes are TRBV7-7 and TRBJ2-5; 9 positions agree with TRBD2. This CDR3 has 15 residues. The germline V gene encodes CDR1 SSHAT and CDR2 FNYEAQ (reference sequence). V gave up 0 bases and J gave up 4 bases; unmatched junction bases: 3. Written as DNA, the CDR3 is TGTGCCAGCAGCTTAGCTGCGGGGGGGCGAGAGACCCAGTACTTC. Translation gives CASSLAAGGRETQYF.

J is TRBJ2-2 and V is TRBV4-1, with a tentative D call TRBD2 (5 bases). Trimming pared 5 bases from V and 3 bases from J, leaving 16 bases between. CDR1 and CDR2 (germline): MGHRA, YSYEKL. The CDR3 spans 16 residues. CDR3 protein: CASSASWSGDTGELFF. Written as DNA, the CDR3 is TGCGCCAGCAGCGCTAGTTGGAGCGGTGACACCGGGGAGCTGTTTTTT.

J is TRBJ2-1 and V is TRBV7-7, with a weak D call TRBD2 (6 bases). The CDR3 consists of 18 residues. Between the trimmed V and J ends, which lost 3 bases and 7 bases, there was a span of 25 bases. Looked up from germline, CDR1 is SSHAT and CDR2 is FNYEAQ (reference sequence). The CDR3 nucleotides read TGTGCCAGCAGCTTTAAAATACCTGGAGTCGGCGGGGCGAATGAGCAGTTCTTC. Translating gives CASSFKIPGVGGANEQFF.

The chain uses TRBV7-6 and TRBJ2-5, with D tentatively TRBD1 (6 bases). V lost 4 bases to trimming and J lost 0 bases, with 9 bases between them. The CDR3 has 14 residues. The V gene's germline CDR1 is SGHVS and CDR2 FNYEAQ. CDR3 sequence (DNA): TGTGCCAGCAGCTCGGGACACGACCAAGAGACCCAGTACTTC. It is translated as CASSSGHDQETQYF.

This clone was detected many times. The genes are TRBV28 and TRBJ1-5; D remains unclear. Per germline, CDR1 MDHEN and CDR2 SYDVKM. This CDR3 has 16 residues. V was pared by 7 bases and J by 1 base, with 17 bases between. The CDR3 DNA reads TGTGCCAGCAAAAGCCTAGAGACGGGAAGCAATCAGCCCCAGCATTTT. Protein: CASKSLETGSNQPQHF.